Listed here are 24 T cell receptor beta chains from one sample, sequenced in a study of cytotoxic CD8 clonotypes in ibrutinib-treated CLL. Assay used: immunoSEQ multiplex PCR; TCRdb lists only in-frame clones, some missing. The sample contains about 50,000 clones, approximately 50% of which appear only once. The material was PBMCs, obtained after 12 months of ibrutinib treatment. Receptors originate from a human donor with chronic lymphocytic leukemia.

The gene calls are TRBV6-1 and TRBJ2-3; tentatively, D is TRBD2 (6 bases). Germline V lookup: CDR1 MNHNS, CDR2 SASEGT. The V gene lost 6 bases and the J gene lost 3 bases, with 13 bases spanning the gap. The CDR3 is 14 residues long. The CDR3 nucleotides read TGTGCCAGCAGGGAGGGGCCTCTGACAGATACGCAGTATTTT. This sequence encodes CASREGPLTDTQYF.

The rearrangement joins TRBV6-1 to TRBJ1-6; D is undetermined. The CDR3 is 16 amino acids. Trimming cost V 2 bases and J 6 bases, with 14 bases left between them. Looked up from germline, CDR1 is MNHNS and CDR2 is SASEGT. The CDR3 sequence is CASSESAGLLNSPLHF. The CDR3 DNA is TGTGCCAGCAGTGAATCCGCCGGACTGCTTAATTCACCCCTCCACTTT.

The chain joins TRBV5-5 to TRBJ1-1; D possibly corresponds to TRBD1 (6 bases). The germline CDR1 and CDR2 sequences are SGHKS and YYEKEE (reference sequence). This CDR3 region has 16 residues. V lost 1 base to trimming and J lost 4 bases, with 17 bases between them. The CDR3 DNA follows: TGTGCCAGCAGCTTGTTACCGGGGGGCAGGACCACTGAAGCTTTCTTT. It is translated as CASSLLPGGRTTEAFF.

V usage is TRBV27 and J usage is TRBJ2-7, with D tentatively TRBD1 (5 bases). The CDR3 has 14 residues. The germline V gene encodes CDR1 MNHEY and CDR2 SMNVEV (reference sequence). Trimming removed 5 bases at V and 4 bases at J, with 15 bases between. CDR3 nucleotides: TGTGCCAGCAGTCCTCAGGGATATGGATACGAGCAGTACTTC. Its translation is CASSPQGYGYEQYF.

This clone was recorded many times. V gene TRBV4-2 combines with J gene TRBJ2-7, with 10 bases matching TRBD2. Germline V gene sequence: CDR1 LGHNA, CDR2 YNFKEQ. J was trimmed by 2 bases and V by 2 bases; bases with no gene match: 6. The CDR3 length is 16 residues. CDR3 in DNA: TGTGCCAGCAGCCAATCGACTAGCGGGCTGACCTACGAGCAGTACTTC. Translating gives CASSQSTSGLTYEQYF.

The chain combines TRBV5-4 with TRBJ2-7; 11 bases map to TRBD2. The junction had 3 bases not matched to a gene; V was cut back by 2 bases and J by 2 bases. The CDR3 totals 15 residues. Germline CDR1 is SGHNT and CDR2 is YYREEE (reference sequence). The CDR3 reads CASSLIAGGTYEQYF. The CDR3 DNA reads TGTGCCAGCAGCTTAATAGCGGGAGGGACCTACGAGCAGTACTTC.

The rearrangement joins TRBV29-1 to TRBJ1-4; D may be TRBD1 (6 bases). Germline lookup yields CDR1 SQVTM and CDR2 ANQGSEA. CDR3 length: 12 residues. V lost 4 bases and J 8 bases, leaving 11 bases between the germline ends. This CDR3 is CSVGRGGEKLFF. In nucleotides, the CDR3 is TGCAGCGTTGGCAGGGGTGGGGAAAAACTGTTTTTT.

The chain recombines TRBV2 with TRBJ2-7; the match to TRBD1 covers 7 bases. Germline V lookup: CDR1 SNHLY, CDR2 FYNNEI. This CDR3 comprises 12 residues. The V and J ends lost 5 bases and 6 bases, in that order; junction bases with no gene match: 4. In DNA form, the CDR3 reads TGTGCCAGCAGTTACAGGGGCGGCGAGCAGTACTTC. Amino acid sequence: CASSYRGGEQYF.

V usage is TRBV7-2 and J usage is TRBJ1-1; D gene ambiguous. The V and J ends lost 4 bases and 5 bases respectively, with 17 bases between them. The V gene's germline CDR1 is SGHTA and CDR2 FQGNSA. CDR3 length: 15 amino acids. The CDR3 bases are TGTGCCAGCAGCTCCCAAGGGTTAGGCCAGACTGAAGCTTTCTTT. This gives the protein CASSSQGLGQTEAFF. The full variable domain, in which reference TRBV7-2 and TRBJ1-1 provide the parts outside the CDR3, is GAGVSQSPSNKVTEKGKDVELRCDPISGHTALYWYRQSLGQGLEFLIYFQGNSAPDKSGLPSDRFSAERTGGSVSTLTIQRTQQEDSAVYLCASSSQGLGQTEAFFGQGTRLTVV.

The V call is TRBV6-5, the J call TRBJ2-7; 7 nucleotides line up with TRBD2. Germline CDR1 and CDR2: MNHEY and SVGAGI. The CDR3 covers 15 residues. J was trimmed by 4 bases and V by 6 bases; bases with no gene match: 12. The CDR3 DNA reads TGTGCCAGCAGGCCCCGGCTAGCGGTCGATTACGAGCAGTACTTC. Amino acid sequence: CASRPRLAVDYEQYF.

The chain recombines TRBV28 with TRBJ2-2, with 7 nucleotides matching TRBD1. The CDR3 covers 18 residues. CDR1 is MDHEN, CDR2 SYDVKM, per germline. V was pared by 5 bases and J by 6 bases, with 18 bases of the junction left unmatched. The CDR3 sequence is CASSPGGTGTEGSGELFF. The CDR3 DNA reads as TGTGCCAGCAGTCCAGGGGGTACCGGGACAGAGGGGTCCGGGGAGCTGTTTTTT.

This clone was picked up a small number of times. This chain links TRBV18 with TRBJ1-1; D gene ambiguous. Trimming took off 3 bases at V and 1 base at J, with 12 bases between the two ends. The CDR3 contains 15 residues. The germline V gene encodes CDR1 KGHSH and CDR2 LQKENI. CDR3 loop: CASSPIDGQNTEAFF. As DNA, the CDR3 is TGTGCCAGCTCACCGATCGACGGTCAGAACACTGAAGCTTTCTTT.

In this sample, this clone turned up a few times. The V call is TRBV2, the J call TRBJ2-1; 13 bases map to TRBD2. The CDR3 is 15 residues long. The V gene's germline CDR1 is SNHLY and CDR2 FYNNEI. Germline trimming cut 5 bases from V and 7 bases from J; bases unmatched to any gene: 5. This chain's CDR3 is CASSIRTSGGNEQFF. CDR3 nucleotides: TGTGCCAGCAGTATCCGGACTAGCGGGGGTAATGAGCAGTTCTTC.

About this clone: Germline is not matched at one junction end, which may reflect a read error. This chain links TRBV7-9 with TRBJ2-3; tentative D call: TRBD1 (6 bases). Germline V gives CDR1 SEHNR, CDR2 FQNEAQ (reference sequence). There are 15 residues in the CDR3. The CDR3 spells CATSYDRTSTDTQYF. The CDR3 region has the DNA TGTGCCACCAGCTACGACAGGACTAGCACAGATACGCAGTATTTT.

By share, this clone counts as medium-sized (0.01 to 0.1%). This rearrangement joins TRBV6-4 to TRBJ1-2, with a tentative D call TRBD1 (6 bases). The V end lost 5 bases, the J end lost 3 bases, and 13 bases lay between the germline ends. The CDR3 consists of 14 residues. CDR1 and CDR2 from the germline V gene are MRHNA and SNTAGT. CDR3 loop: CASSPGGAHYGYTF. Here the CDR3 DNA reads TGTGCCAGCAGTCCCGGGGGGGCCCACTATGGCTACACCTTC.

This clone was recorded a few times. The rearrangement uses TRBV28 and TRBJ1-2, with D possibly matching TRBD1 (6 bases). The V end lost 11 bases, the J end lost 4 bases, and 14 bases lay between the germline ends. Germline V gives CDR1 MDHEN, CDR2 SYDVKM. CDR3 length equals 12 residues. The CDR3 region is CASRTGSYGYTF. The CDR3 coding sequence is TGTGCCTCCCGAACAGGGAGCTATGGCTACACCTTC.

This clone has just a few counts. The chain is built from TRBV7-2 and TRBJ1-1; D not certain. The V end lost 5 bases, the J end lost 1 base, and 11 bases lay between the germline ends. Germline CDR1 reads SGHTA; CDR2 reads FQGNSA. The length of the CDR3 is 14 residues. The CDR3 DNA follows: TGTGCCAGCAGCCGAAATCCTCGGAACACTGAAGCTTTCTTT. Amino acid sequence: CASSRNPRNTEAFF.

In this sample, this clone turned up a few times. This rearrangement joins TRBV5-4 to TRBJ2-7, with TRBD2 identical over 7 bases. V shed 0 bases and J 3 bases; nucleotides not matched to a gene: 3. This CDR3 is built from 14 residues. Per the germline V gene, CDR1 is SGHNT and CDR2 is YYREEE (reference sequence). CDR3 region: CASSLGGSGYEQYF. The CDR3 coding sequence is TGTGCCAGCAGCTTGGGCGGGAGCGGCTACGAGCAGTACTTC.

The chain is built from TRBV6-1 and TRBJ1-5; D ambiguous. V was shortened by 6 bases and J by 4 bases, with 7 bases between the two germline ends. The germline V gene has CDR1 MNHNS and CDR2 SASEGT. This CDR3 has 12 residues. CDR3 DNA: TGTGCCAGCAGAGGTCCGAATCAGCCCCAGCATTTT. This sequence encodes CASRGPNQPQHF.

The chain recombines TRBV5-1 with TRBJ1-2; possible D gene TRBD1, 5 bases. The CDR3 covers 15 residues. Germline lookup yields CDR1 SGHRS and CDR2 YFSETQ. V shed 4 bases and J shed 1 base, with 14 bases lying between them. CDR3 loop: CASSGGGGLNYGYTF. CDR3 sequence (DNA): TGCGCCAGCAGCGGCGGGGGAGGCCTTAACTATGGCTACACCTTC.

V usage is TRBV4-1 and J usage is TRBJ2-7; tentative D call: TRBD1 (6 bases). The CDR3 covers 15 residues. The V end was cut by 0 bases, the J end by 3 bases, with 12 bases between. Germline loops: CDR1 MGHRA, CDR2 YSYEKL. CDR3 sequence (DNA): TGCGCCAGCAGCCAAGATGAGGCCAGGGGCTACGAGCAGTACTTC. This translates into CASSQDEARGYEQYF.

This clone has a count of ten or more. The chain recombines TRBV19 with TRBJ1-2; 8 nucleotides line up with TRBD1. The V and J ends lost 6 bases and 4 bases, in that order; junction bases with no gene match: 10. The CDR3 is 15 amino acids. Germline V gives CDR1 LNHDA, CDR2 SQIVND (reference sequence). The CDR3 bases are TGTGCCAGTAGGATCGCGACAGGGGACGGCTATGGCTACACCTTC. It yields the protein CASRIATGDGYGYTF.

This rearrangement joins TRBV5-6 to TRBJ2-7; TRBD1 matches at 10 bases. Per the germline V gene, CDR1 is SGHDT and CDR2 is YYEEEE. V dropped 4 bases and J dropped 2; count of bases not matched to a gene: 6. This CDR3 spans 15 amino acids. DNA for the CDR3: TGTGCCAGCAGCCCTACCGGGACAGGGGCCTACGAGCAGTACTTC. This translates into CASSPTGTGAYEQYF.

The CDR3 sequence is CASSRNSYGYTF. The CDR3 coding sequence is TGTGCCAGCAGCCGAAATAGCTATGGCTACACCTTC. This rearrangement joins TRBV5-6 to TRBJ1-2; D remains ambiguous. The ends were cut back, 4 bases at V and 4 bases at J, with 8 bases in the middle. The CDR3 has 12 residues. In germline, CDR1 is SGHDT, CDR2 YYEEEE.